One sample yielded the 26 T cell receptor beta chains listed below, sequenced in a study of blood T cells in healthy people across ages. Through a sample-barcoded 5' primer and a J-beta primer mix, a second PCR was run for roughly 7 to 12 cycles. One entry per CDR3 protein, called by TCRdb with MiXCR from the 5' RACE reads. The sample contains 1.6 million or so distinct CDR3 sequences, around 35% of which appear only once. Sequencing used blood. These receptors all stem from a woman aged 25-40 years in good health.

This clonotype occurred a few times. The gene calls are TRBV29-1 and TRBJ1-2; D is uncertain. Germline V gene sequence: CDR1 SQVTM, CDR2 ANQGSEA. The CDR3 has 10 amino acids. The CDR3 nucleotides are TGCGCGGCGGGGTACTATGGCTACACCTTC. Translated: CAAGYYGYTF. Drawing the rest from reference TRBV29-1 and TRBJ1-2, the complete variable domain is SAVISQKPSRDICQRGTSLTIQCQVDSQVTMMFWYRQQPGQSLTLIATANQGSEATYESGFVIDKFPISRPNLTFSTLTVSNMSPEDSSIYLCAAGYYGYTFGSGTRLTVV.

This clonotype was detected only a few times. The rearrangement links TRBV4-2 to TRBJ2-3, with a tentative D call TRBD1 (5 bases). Per the germline V gene, CDR1 is LGHNA and CDR2 is YNFKEQ. The V and J ends lost 1 base and 5 bases respectively, with 16 bases between them. The CDR3 is 16 amino acids. The CDR3, as DNA: TGTGCCAGCAGCCAAGGCCCGGGCCAGGGTGGAGATACGCAGTATTTT. It specifies CASSQGPGQGGDTQYF.

As for this clonotype: An end of the junction differs from the germline gene, which may be a read error. The rearrangement uses TRBV20-1 and TRBJ2-7; 13 nucleotides align to TRBD2. Germline V gives CDR1 DFQATT, CDR2 SNEGSKA (reference sequence). This CDR3 is built from 14 residues. In DNA, the CDR3 is TGCGGTGCCCGGGAGGGGACTAGCGGGGACGAGCAGTACTTC. The encoded protein is CGAREGTSGDEQYF.

The chain couples TRBV7-6 to TRBJ2-3; 8 bases agree with TRBD1. CDR3 length equals 16 residues. Germline-derived CDR1 and CDR2 are SGHVS and FNYEAQ. Trimming at V came to 5 bases and at J to 1 base, leaving 8 bases not matched to a gene. The chain's CDR3 is CASSAHPTGGTDTQYF. The CDR3 nucleotides are TGTGCCAGCAGCGCCCATCCGACAGGGGGCACAGATACGCAGTATTTT.

The rearrangement uses TRBV2 and TRBJ2-7, with 7 bases lining up with TRBD1. CDR3 size: 14 residues. The germline gives CDR1 SNHLY, CDR2 FYNNEI. With 4 bases clipped from V and 3 bases from J, the junction kept 6 bases outside the gene matches. For the CDR3, the DNA is TGTGCCAGCAGTGTTAACAGGGGAAGCTACGAGCAGTACTTC. Its protein is CASSVNRGSYEQYF.

The chain is built from TRBV5-1 and TRBJ1-1; D uncertain. Looked up from germline, CDR1 is SGHRS and CDR2 is YFSETQ. V lost 4 bases and J 1 base, leaving 8 bases between the germline ends. The CDR3 length is 13 residues. This chain's CDR3 is CASSEGTNTEAFF. CDR3 nucleotides: TGCGCCAGCAGCGAGGGAACGAACACTGAAGCTTTCTTT. Full variable domain (rest looked up from reference TRBV5-1 and TRBJ1-1): KAGVTQTPRYLIKTRGQQVTLSCSPISGHRSVSWYQQTPGQGLQFLFEYFSETQRNKGNFPGRFSGRQFSNSRSEMNVSTLELGDSALYLCASSEGTNTEAFFGQGTRLTVV.

This clonotype was seen a handful of times. V usage is TRBV20-1 and J usage is TRBJ2-1; tentatively, D is TRBD1 (5 bases). This CDR3 is 12 amino acids long. The ends were cut back, 5 bases at V and 8 bases at J, with 13 bases in the middle. Germline values: CDR1 DFQATT, CDR2 SNEGSKA (reference sequence). The CDR3 loop reads CSAGFLGDEQFF. DNA of the CDR3: TGCAGTGCTGGGTTCCTAGGGGATGAGCAGTTCTTC.

V is TRBV10-3 and J is TRBJ1-6; 9 positions match TRBD1. Germline V gene data show CDR1 as ENHRY and CDR2 as SYGVKD. The CDR3 totals 15 residues. Trimming at V came to 10 bases and at J to 5 bases, leaving 9 bases not matched to a gene. The CDR3 sequence is CATGQGRSHNSPLHF. CDR3 in DNA: TGTGCCACTGGACAGGGGAGGTCCCATAATTCACCCCTCCACTTT.

Notes on this clonotype: Since a much larger clone is just one base distant, this may be a read error. The chain uses TRBV10-3 and TRBJ1-2; tentatively, D is TRBD1 (5 bases). CDR3 length equals 13 residues. The ends were cut back, 9 bases at V and 6 bases at J, with 17 bases in the middle. Germline V gene sequence: CDR1 ENHRY, CDR2 SYGVKD. CDR3 residues: CAMQGGRWDGYTF. For the CDR3, the DNA is TGTGCCATGCAGGGTGGAAGATGGGATGGCTACACCTTC.

This clonotype was seen more than once but under ten times. The junction departs from the called germline gene at one end, perhaps through a read error. The rearrangement joins TRBV12-3 or TRBV12-4 to TRBJ2-1; 9 bases are shared with TRBD2. There are 14 residues in the CDR3. The CDR3 nucleotides read TGTGCCAGCAGTTCCGGGACTAGCTACAGTGAGCAGTTCTTC. This gives the protein CASSSGTSYSEQFF.

This clonotype has a handful of counts. CDR3 nucleotide sequence: TGTGCCAGCAGCCCCCTTGGGTTGAAGAACGTCTACGAGCAGTACTTC. This translates into CASSPLGLKNVYEQYF. The chain uses TRBV7-2 and TRBJ2-7; D is unclear. V was cut by 5 bases and J by 3 bases, with 20 bases left in between. The CDR3 contains 16 residues. The germline CDR1 and CDR2 sequences are SGHTA and FQGNSA.

The chain combines TRBV14 with TRBJ1-2; TRBD1 agrees at 10 bases. This CDR3 comprises 15 residues. Germline V gene data show CDR1 as SGHDN and CDR2 as FVKESK. J lost 4 bases, V lost 5 bases, and 7 bases had no gene match. CDR3 bases: TGTGCCAGCAGCAAGCCAGGGACAGGGGTCTATGGCTACACCTTC. It specifies CASSKPGTGVYGYTF.

This clonotype was seen a handful of times. This sequence joins TRBV11-1 and TRBJ2-1, with a possible D match to TRBD1 (6 bases). V gave up 5 bases and J gave up 9 bases, with 14 bases separating them. The CDR3 length is 13 residues. Looked up from germline, CDR1 is SGHAT and CDR2 is FQDESV (reference sequence). CDR3 protein: CASSPLGAGEQFF. CDR3 in DNA: TGTGCCAGCAGCCCATTGGGGGCCGGTGAGCAGTTCTTC. The whole variable domain, remainder taken from reference TRBV11-1 and TRBJ2-1, is EAEVAQSPRYKITEKSQAVAFWCDPISGHATLYWYRQILGQGPELLVQFQDESVVDDSQLPKDRFSAERLKGVDSTLKIQPAELGDSAMYLCASSPLGAGEQFFGPGTRLTVL.

There are many counts of this clonotype. The chain links TRBV12-5 to TRBJ2-5; D might be TRBD2 (5 bases). Germline CDR1 and CDR2: LGHNT and FRNRAP. This CDR3 contains 16 residues. Trimming stripped 0 bases from V and 2 bases from J, with 13 bases between. For the CDR3, the DNA is TGTGCTAGTGGTTTGGTTGAGGTTGAGGGTCAAGAGACCCAGTACTTC. This gives the protein CASGLVEVEGQETQYF.

This clonotype turned up a few times. V usage is TRBV15 and J usage is TRBJ2-1, with TRBD1 identical over 10 bases. The CDR3 sequence is 15 residues long. Germline V gene lookup returns CDR1 LNHNV and CDR2 YYDKDF (reference sequence). The ends lost 4 bases at V and 2 bases at J; junction bases unmatched: 2. This chain's CDR3 is CATSIGTGAYNEQFF. The CDR3 nucleotides read TGTGCCACCAGCATCGGGACAGGGGCCTACAATGAGCAGTTCTTC.

The rearrangement uses TRBV4-1 and TRBJ1-1; no clear D. V was pared by 0 bases and J by 0 bases, with 14 bases between. CDR1 MGHRA and CDR2 YSYEKL come from the germline V gene. CDR3 length: 17 amino acids. This CDR3 reads CASSQDKALYMNTEAFF. CDR3 DNA sequence: TGCGCCAGCAGCCAAGATAAGGCCCTATACATGAACACTGAAGCTTTCTTT.

The CDR3 nucleotides are TGCGCCAGCGGACAGGGGGGGGCCGGCCCCTACAATGAGCAGTTCTTC. Translation gives CASGQGGAGPYNEQFF. The J gene is TRBJ2-1, the V gene TRBV5-1; 10 bases are a match to TRBD1. V was pared by 7 bases and J by 2 bases, with 9 bases of the junction left unmatched. The CDR3 consists of 16 residues. Germline assignment: CDR1 SGHRS and CDR2 YFSETQ.

This chain links TRBV12-3 or TRBV12-4 with TRBJ1-5; TRBD1 matches 11 bases. Losses at the gene ends were 7 bases for V and 3 bases for J; bases not matched to a gene: 5. This CDR3 spans 15 amino acids. The CDR3: CASTTGQGDNQPQHF. The DNA of the CDR3 is TGTGCCAGCACCACGGGACAGGGGGACAATCAGCCCCAGCATTTT.

This clonotype has a handful of counts. This chain uses TRBV20-1 with TRBJ2-3, with D possibly being TRBD2 (6 bases). The CDR3 spans 15 residues. Trimming removed 3 bases at V and 4 bases at J, with 17 bases between. The germline CDR1 and CDR2 sequences are DFQATT and SNEGSKA (reference sequence). The CDR3 sequence: CSASLPGLSADTQYF. The CDR3 DNA sequence: TGCAGTGCTAGCCTCCCGGGACTTAGCGCAGATACGCAGTATTTT.

In this sample, this clonotype turned up many times. The V gene is TRBV29-1, the J gene TRBJ2-1; D is perhaps TRBD1 (6 bases). Germline CDR1 and CDR2: SQVTM and ANQGSEA. The V gene lost 6 bases and the J gene lost 6 bases, with 12 bases spanning the gap. This CDR3 spans 12 amino acids. CDR3 amino acids: CSVRTGFNEQFF. The DNA of the CDR3 is TGCAGCGTCAGAACAGGGTTCAATGAGCAGTTCTTC.

This chain uses TRBV20-1 with TRBJ1-5; 10 bases agree with TRBD1. The germline V gene has CDR1 DFQATT and CDR2 SNEGSKA (reference sequence). The CDR3 extends over 13 amino acids. Trimming took 6 bases from V and 4 from J; bases not matched to a gene: 3. The DNA of the CDR3 is TGCAGTGCGGGGACAGGGGCTAATCAGCCCCAGCATTTT. Translated: CSAGTGANQPQHF.

This clonotype was detected only a few times. The chain couples TRBV7-9 to TRBJ2-7; possibly TRBD1 for D (5 bases). Per germline, CDR1 SEHNR and CDR2 FQNEAQ (reference sequence). Trimming took off 3 bases at V and 0 bases at J, with 9 bases between the two ends. The CDR3 spans 14 residues. Written as DNA, the CDR3 is TGTGCCAGCAGCTTGACAGCAGACTCCTACGAGCAGTACTTC. The encoded protein is CASSLTADSYEQYF.

This clonotype was seen just once. The genes are TRBV3-1 and TRBJ1-3; D remains ambiguous. The CDR3 loop spans 13 amino acids. CDR1 is LGHDT and CDR2 is YNNKEL in the germline V gene (reference sequence). Trimming left V 1 base short and J 4 bases short, with 5 bases between. The CDR3 protein is CASSQVWGNTIYF. The CDR3 DNA follows: TGTGCCAGCAGCCAAGTTTGGGGAAACACCATATATTTT.

The rearrangement links TRBV10-3 to TRBJ2-3; the D is unclear. The V gene lost 4 bases and the J gene lost 1 base, with 15 bases spanning the gap. Looked up from germline, CDR1 is ENHRY and CDR2 is SYGVKD. CDR3 size: 16 residues. CDR3 DNA sequence: TGTGCCATCAGTGGTGAGCTAAGTCGCCGCACAGATACGCAGTATTTT. It translates to CAISGELSRRTDTQYF.

The gene calls are TRBV11-2 and TRBJ1-1; D ambiguous. V lost 5 bases, J lost 9 bases, and 16 bases lay in between. CDR1 SGHAT and CDR2 FQNNGV come from the germline V gene. The CDR3 contains 13 residues. This CDR3 is CASSPSGQLKAFF. The CDR3 nucleotides are TGTGCCAGCAGCCCCTCGGGCCAGCTTAAAGCTTTCTTT.

This CDR3 reads CASTPVETGKKTQYF. DNA for the CDR3: TGTGCCAGCACCCCAGTCGAGACAGGGAAAAAGACCCAGTACTTC. The V and J genes are TRBV28 and TRBJ2-5; 7 nucleotides line up with TRBD1. This CDR3 has 15 amino acids. Germline V gene data show CDR1 as MDHEN and CDR2 as SYDVKM. The J segment lost 6 bases and the V segment lost 7 bases, leaving 14 bases of the junction unmatched. Combining the CDR3 with reference TRBV28 and TRBJ2-5 gives the whole variable domain DVKVTQSSRYLVKRTGEKVFLECVQDMDHENMFWYRQDPGLGLRLIYFSYDVKMKEKGDIPEGYSVSREKKERFSLILESASTNQTSMYLCASTPVETGKKTQYFGPGTRLLVL.